Listed below are T cell receptor beta chains from one sample, sequenced in a study of cytomegalovirus exposure and HLA in healthy donors. Sequencing used immunoSEQ multiplex PCR; TCRdb keeps in-frame clones, though not all of them. The profile shows some 250,000 clones, roughly 90% of them singletons. Source material: PBMCs. Receptor source: a woman between 18 and 29 years old in good health and CMV-seronegative. CDR3s include the opening cysteine and the closing phenylalanine or tryptophan. D genes are given only for firm matches. Only some rows state a clone size, as once, few, many or a class for expanded clones.

v_gene	d_gene	j_gene	abundance	CDR3nt	CDR3aa
TRBV10-1	NA	TRBJ2-3	NA	TGCGCCAGCAGTGACCTAGTTACGGGGGGCACAGATACGCAGTATTTT	CASSDLVTGGTDTQYF
TRBV5-8	NA	TRBJ1-5	NA	TGTGCCAGCAGCCCCAGCTCCTCAGGGCCCCAGCATTTT	CASSPSSSGPQHF
TRBV2	TRBD1	TRBJ2-3	NA	TGTGCCAGCTTAGGACAGGTTGGGACAGATACGCAGTATTTT	CASLGQVGTDTQYF
TRBV7-9	TRBD1	TRBJ1-6	NA	TGTGCCAGCAGCTCCGACAGGGATCCTTATTCACCCCTCCACTTT	CASSSDRDPYSPLHF
TRBV5-1	TRBD1	TRBJ2-3	NA	TGCGCCAGCAGCCTGGACAGGGGCACAGATACGCAGTATTTT	CASSLDRGTDTQYF
TRBV5-1	NA	TRBJ1-6	NA	TGCGCCAGCAGCAGGCGACCCTACAGGGTCGGGAATAATTCACCCCTCCACTTT	CASSRRPYRVGNNSPLHF
TRBV5-1	TRBD1	TRBJ2-1	NA	TGCGCCAGCAGCTTGGAGAGGGGGCGAAATGAGCAGTTCTTC	CASSLERGRNEQFF
TRBV27	NA	TRBJ1-2	NA	TGTGCCAGCAGTTTATCGGGCGTCGGCACTGGCTACACCTTC	CASSLSGVGTGYTF
TRBV2	NA	TRBJ1-2	NA	TGTGCCAGCAGTGAGCTAGAGGACTATGGCTACACCTTC	CASSELEDYGYTF
TRBV7-9	TRBD1	TRBJ1-1	NA	TGTGCCAGCATGCCGAGTGGACAGGGGGCTGAGGCTTTCTTT	CASMPSGQGAEAFF
TRBV10-1	NA	TRBJ2-5	NA	TGCGCCAGCAGCCCTAATGTCGGGACCCAGTACTTC	CASSPNVGTQYF
TRBV5-1	NA	TRBJ1-4	NA	TGCGCCAGCAGCTTGACCGCGTCAACTAATGAAAAACTGTTTTTT	CASSLTASTNEKLFF
TRBV5-1	TRBD2	TRBJ2-1	NA	TGCGCCAGCAGCCCTCGGGGCGGGGGATTAAATGAGCAGTTCTTC	CASSPRGGGLNEQFF
TRBV2	NA	TRBJ1-5	NA	TGTGCCAGCAGTGAACAGGGTGGAAGTCAGCCCCAGCATTTT	CASSEQGGSQPQHF
TRBV15	NA	TRBJ1-1	NA	TGTGCCACCAGCAGAGCTGGAGATATGAACACTGAAGCTTTCTTT	CATSRAGDMNTEAFF
TRBV5-1	NA	TRBJ1-2	few	TGCGCCAGCAGCTTGGAATACAGCAGGGGCGTTGGCTACACCTTC	CASSLEYSRGVGYTF
TRBV19	TRBD1	TRBJ1-2	NA	TGTGCCAGCCGAGTTGGACAGGGGCCGGGCTACACCTTC	CASRVGQGPGYTF
TRBV9	NA	TRBJ1-3	once	TGTGCCAGCAGCCCATATCACAGGGAAGGTGGAAACACCATATATTTT	CASSPYHREGGNTIYF
TRBV18	NA	TRBJ1-2	NA	TGTGCCAGCTCACCACCGGGGACAAGCTATGGCTACACCTTC	CASSPPGTSYGYTF
TRBV10-1	TRBD1	TRBJ2-1	NA	TGCGCCAGCAGTGAGAACCCGACAGGGATTAGCGACAATGAGCAGTTCTTC	CASSENPTGISDNEQFF
TRBV7-9	NA	TRBJ2-1	few	TGTGCCAGCAGACTAAACAATGAGCAGTTCTTC	CASRLNNEQFF
TRBV2	TRBD1	TRBJ1-4	NA	TGTGCCAGCAGATCTGACAGGGGCTCTAGGGAAAAACTGTTTTTT	CASRSDRGSREKLFF
TRBV6-5	NA	TRBJ2-5	NA	TGTGCCAGCAGTTACTCGCCGTCCACTGTCCAGTACTTC	CASSYSPSTVQYF
TRBV28	NA	TRBJ1-2	NA	TGTGCCAGCCTCAGAGGGGGGGGGTATGGCTACACCTTC	CASLRGGGYGYTF
TRBV5-6	TRBD1	TRBJ2-3	NA	TGTGCCAGCAGCTTTCTTCCGGGACAGAGGGCAGATACGCAGTATTTT	CASSFLPGQRADTQYF
TRBV27	TRBD1	TRBJ2-7	NA	TGTGCCAGCAGTCCTCAGGGGGCTGTCTCCTACGAGCAGTACTTC	CASSPQGAVSYEQYF
TRBV7-6	TRBD1	TRBJ1-6	NA	TGTGCCAGCAGCCCAGGGACAGGGGGCCATTCACCCCTCCACTTT	CASSPGTGGHSPLHF
TRBV4-1	NA	TRBJ1-1	NA	TGCGCCAGCAGCCAAAGCGGGCGGACCCTGAACACTGAAGCTTTCTTT	CASSQSGRTLNTEAFF
TRBV4-2	NA	TRBJ2-2	NA	TGTGCCAGCAGCCAAGATCTGGCGGGCCCCGGGGAGCTGTTTTTT	CASSQDLAGPGELFF
TRBV7-9	NA	TRBJ2-3	NA	TGTGCCAGCAGCCTTGATAGGGGGGGGCACGGCACAGATACGCAGTATTTT	CASSLDRGGHGTDTQYF
TRBV7-9	TRBD1	TRBJ1-4	once	TGTGCCAGCAGTTCCCGACAGGGGTACGAAAAACTGTTTTTT	CASSSRQGYEKLFF
TRBV6-1	TRBD1	TRBJ2-5	NA	TGTGCCAGCAGTGAAGCGGGGTTCGACAGGGGGATCCGGGAGACCCAGTACTTC	CASSEAGFDRGIRETQYF
TRBV6-5	NA	TRBJ2-5	NA	TGTGCCAGCAGTTACGGTACTTTCGAGACCCAGTACTTC	CASSYGTFETQYF
TRBV5-1	TRBD1	TRBJ1-1	NA	TGCGCCAGCAGCCCTGGACAGGGGTACACTGAAGCTTTCTTT	CASSPGQGYTEAFF
TRBV7-9	TRBD1	TRBJ2-4	NA	TGTGCCAGCAGCCCTGGGACAGGGGGAAACATTCAGTACTTC	CASSPGTGGNIQYF
TRBV27	TRBD2	TRBJ2-7	NA	TGTGCCAGCAGTCCCGGACTAGGAGCTTCCTACGAGCAGTACTTC	CASSPGLGASYEQYF
TRBV7-9	NA	TRBJ2-2	NA	TGTGCCAGCAGCTTAGCCCCAATCCGGGAGCTGTTTTTT	CASSLAPIRELFF
TRBV6-5	TRBD1	TRBJ1-3	NA	TGTGCCAGCAGTTACGGGGACAGGGGTGGGAACACCATATATTTT	CASSYGDRGGNTIYF
TRBV12-5	NA	TRBJ2-2	NA	TGTGCTAGTGGCAAGAACACCGGGGAGCTGTTTTTT	CASGKNTGELFF
TRBV27	NA	TRBJ1-6	NA	TGTGCCAGCAGAATCATGGCCAGTATCTATAATTCACCCCTCCACTTT	CASRIMASIYNSPLHF
TRBV29-1	NA	TRBJ2-7	once	TGCAGCGTTGAGGCAGGGGACTACGAGCAGTACTTC	CSVEAGDYEQYF
TRBV4-3	NA	TRBJ2-1	NA	TGCGCCAGCAGCCAAGTAGGTACGGGGGGCCTGTCGGGGAGTGAGCAGTTCTTC	CASSQVGTGGLSGSEQFF
TRBV7-9	NA	TRBJ1-2	NA	TGTGCCAGCAGCTTAGCAAGTCCAGGCCTCTATGGCTACACCTTC	CASSLASPGLYGYTF
TRBV11-3	NA	TRBJ2-2	NA	TGTGCCAGCAGCCAGAGTAGGGGGACCGGGGAGCTGTTTTTT	CASSQSRGTGELFF
TRBV30	NA	TRBJ1-6	NA	TGTGCCTGGAGGAGCTATAATTCACCCCTCCACTTT	CAWRSYNSPLHF
TRBV5-6	TRBD2	TRBJ2-3	NA	TGTGCCAGCACCACTTTGGGGGAGCGGGGGGGCACAGATACGCAGTATTTT	CASTTLGERGGTDTQYF
TRBV4-1	NA	TRBJ1-1	few	TGCGCCAGCAGCCCCTCACCGATAACTAATGAAGCTTTCTTT	CASSPSPITNEAFF
TRBV28	NA	TRBJ1-6	NA	TGTGCCAGCAGTTTAAAGCGGGTCCAGGCTTCACCCCTCCACTTT	CASSLKRVQASPLHF